In its sample, the clone carrying this T cell receptor (beta chain) was seen a few times. Its specificity is unknown. This record comes from a study of CD8+ T cells in alopecia areata. Across the study: Twice daily, treated patients received 5 to 10 mg of oral tofacitinib. Overall study findings and caveats: Baseline CD8+ expansion's link to response remains uncertain, as there was one nonresponder. Especially in alopecia totalis/universalis, lesional scalp showed greater clonality than normal scalp did. Under tofacitinib, fewer expanded CD8+ clones appeared among the top 100 scalp clones.

RNA was extracted and reverse transcribed into cDNA as the sequencing template. The table came from immunoSEQ multiplex PCR; TCRdb's copy has only in-frame clones and leaves some out. This sample has roughly 100,000 clones; roughly two fifths occur once, and the top ten carry less than 20%. The treatment was: oral pan-JAK inhibitor, 5-10 mg twice daily. This receptor was obtained from a human donor with alopecia areata. Sequences were derived from CD8+ T cells sorted from blood, sampled at week 24, from a patient treated with tofacitinib.

CDR3 residues: CASSATEYGYTF. The CDR3 DNA follows: TGTGCCAGCAGCGCGACAGAGTATGGCTACACCTTC. The gene calls are TRBV7-2 and TRBJ1-2; TRBD1 is a possible D gene (5 bases). Trimming took 5 bases from V and 5 from J, leaving 9 bases between them. Germline V CDR1 and CDR2: SGHTA, FQGNSA. The CDR3 runs to 12 residues.